This T cell receptor (beta chain) is drawn from a study of blood T cells in healthy people across ages. Germline-derived CDR1 and CDR2 are KGHSH and LQKENI. J was trimmed by 7 bases and V by 1 base; bases with no gene match: 5. This CDR3 comprises 14 residues. The donors, all healthy, were Caucasians living in Russia, aged 6 to 90. Next came a second PCR, run for roughly 6 to 11 cycles, which used a sample-barcoded 5' primer along with a J-beta primer mix. TCRdb called the 5' RACE reads again in MiXCR, with one record for every CDR3 protein. This sample has 1.8 million or so distinct CDR3 sequences, with approximately 39% found just once.

The specimen sequenced was blood. The chain carries TRBV18 and TRBJ1-2, with 8 bases aligning to TRBD1. The TCR originated in a human donor in good health. The CDR3 coding sequence is TGTGCCAGCTCACCACAGACAGGGGATGCTGGCTACACCTTC. Amino acids: CASSPQTGDAGYTF.